This T cell receptor beta chain was sequenced in a study of blood T cells in healthy people across ages. Study-level results: Without sorted subsets, naive and antigen-experienced compartments could not be conclusively compared.

Germline V gene lookup returns CDR1 SGHRS and CDR2 YFSETQ. The junction had 6 bases not matched to a gene; V was cut back by 1 base and J by 5 bases. This CDR3 is built from 16 residues. Primers used in a second PCR of about 6 to 11 cycles were a sample-barcoded 5' primer and a J-beta primer mix. TCRdb re-analysed the 5' RACE reads in MiXCR, keeping a single row per CDR3 protein. The table lists fewer than 700,000 distinct CDR3 sequences, 40% to 50% of them singletons. This clonotype has a handful of counts. No antigen is known for it. This chain uses TRBV5-1 with TRBJ2-1; TRBD2 matches at 10 bases. The sequence was collected from a man older than 75 in good health. Sample: blood. The DNA of the CDR3 is TGCGCCAGCAGCTTGAGGCTAGCGGGGGAAAACAATGAGCAGTTCTTC. Amino acids: CASSLRLAGENNEQFF.